This is a list of T cell receptor beta chains from one sample in a study of OX40 agonist ivuxolimab in advanced cancers. Generated by immunoSEQ multiplex PCR, the TCRdb table keeps only in-frame clones and is missing some. The sample contains about 24,000 clones, roughly 73% of which appear only once. The input for sequencing was CD4+ or CD8+ T cells sorted from blood, taken in a trial of the OX40 agonist ivuxolimab. The receptors shown here come from an adult with an advanced solid tumor such as melanoma, head and neck, liver or kidney cancer. CDR3s include the opening cysteine and the closing phenylalanine or tryptophan. Fields, in order: J gene, clone size, D gene, V gene, CDR3 protein, CDR3 DNA. The D gene is left open where the match is weak. Expanded clones get a size class; other rows say once, few or many, or leave the size out.

J gene: TRBJ1-3
clone size: NA
D gene: NA
V gene: TRBV4-1
CDR3 protein: CASSQAHRESGNTIYF
CDR3 DNA: TGCGCCAGCAGCCAAGCCCACAGGGAAAGTGGAAACACCATATATTTT

J gene: TRBJ2-2
clone size: NA
D gene: NA
V gene: TRBV7-9
CDR3 protein: CASSSRNTGELFF
CDR3 DNA: TGTGCCAGCAGTTCTAGGAACACCGGGGAGCTGTTTTTT

J gene: TRBJ2-7
clone size: once
D gene: TRBD2
V gene: TRBV5-8
CDR3 protein: CASSLKTSGYEQYF
CDR3 DNA: TGTGCCAGCAGCTTAAAGACTAGCGGCTACGAGCAGTACTTC

J gene: TRBJ2-3
clone size: NA
D gene: NA
V gene: TRBV11-3
CDR3 protein: CASSSMPSADTQYF
CDR3 DNA: TGTGCCAGCAGCTCGATGCCTAGTGCAGATACGCAGTATTTT

J gene: TRBJ2-3
clone size: few
D gene: TRBD2
V gene: TRBV7-9
CDR3 protein: CASSKLAETDTQYF
CDR3 DNA: TGTGCCAGCAGCAAACTAGCGGAGACAGATACGCAGTATTTT

J gene: TRBJ1-1
clone size: NA
D gene: NA
V gene: TRBV15
CDR3 protein: CATAERGNTEAFF
CDR3 DNA: TGTGCCACGGCTGAGAGGGGGAACACTGAAGCTTTCTTT

J gene: TRBJ2-7
clone size: NA
D gene: TRBD2
V gene: TRBV27
CDR3 protein: CASRERGVVDEQYF
CDR3 DNA: TGTGCCAGCAGGGAACGGGGGGTAGTAGACGAGCAGTACTTC

J gene: TRBJ1-1
clone size: NA
D gene: TRBD1
V gene: TRBV9
CDR3 protein: CASSADRGRRAFF
CDR3 DNA: TGTGCCAGCAGCGCAGACAGGGGGCGCAGGGCTTTCTTT

J gene: TRBJ2-1
clone size: few
D gene: NA
V gene: TRBV5-8
CDR3 protein: CASSLKLLNGEQFF
CDR3 DNA: TGTGCCAGCAGCTTGAAACTTCTAAACGGGGAGCAGTTCTTC

J gene: TRBJ2-3
clone size: NA
D gene: NA
V gene: TRBV19
CDR3 protein: CASTLGRASTDTQYF
CDR3 DNA: TGTGCCAGTACCCTGGGGCGGGCTAGCACAGATACGCAGTATTTT

J gene: TRBJ1-3
clone size: NA
D gene: TRBD1
V gene: TRBV29-1
CDR3 protein: CSVTKNRGSGNTIYF
CDR3 DNA: TGCAGCGTTACCAAAAACAGGGGCTCTGGAAACACCATATATTTT

J gene: TRBJ1-2
clone size: NA
D gene: NA
V gene: TRBV28
CDR3 protein: CASSSSWAYSYGYTF
CDR3 DNA: NA

J gene: TRBJ2-5
clone size: NA
D gene: TRBD1
V gene: TRBV28
CDR3 protein: CASSWTGEETQYF
CDR3 DNA: TGTGCCAGCAGCTGGACAGGGGAAGAGACCCAGTACTTC

J gene: TRBJ2-7
clone size: NA
D gene: NA
V gene: TRBV19
CDR3 protein: CASSSRTNSYEQYF
CDR3 DNA: TGTGCCAGTAGTAGTCGGACAAACTCCTACGAGCAGTACTTC

J gene: TRBJ2-1
clone size: NA
D gene: NA
V gene: TRBV5-4
CDR3 protein: CASSHGGNNEQFF
CDR3 DNA: TGTGCCAGCAGCCACGGGGGCAACAATGAGCAGTTCTTC

J gene: TRBJ2-7
clone size: NA
D gene: TRBD1
V gene: TRBV28
CDR3 protein: CASSFADRVNEQYF
CDR3 DNA: TGTGCCAGCAGTTTCGCGGACAGGGTAAACGAGCAGTACTTC

J gene: TRBJ2-1
clone size: NA
D gene: NA
V gene: TRBV7-2
CDR3 protein: CASSPDRSSYNEQFF
CDR3 DNA: TGTGCCAGCAGCCCGGACCGGAGCTCCTACAATGAGCAGTTCTTC

J gene: TRBJ1-2
clone size: NA
D gene: NA
V gene: TRBV13
CDR3 protein: CASSLDRMGYGYTF
CDR3 DNA: TGTGCCAGCAGCTTAGACAGGATGGGATATGGCTACACCTTC

J gene: TRBJ2-7
clone size: NA
D gene: NA
V gene: TRBV7-6
CDR3 protein: CASSLAAGAESSYEQYF
CDR3 DNA: TGTGCCAGCAGCTTAGCAGCAGGGGCCGAGAGCTCCTACGAGCAGTACTTC

J gene: TRBJ2-1
clone size: NA
D gene: TRBD1
V gene: TRBV7-2
CDR3 protein: CASSLFPGGGHNEQFF
CDR3 DNA: TGTGCCAGCAGCTTATTCCCAGGGGGCGGCCACAATGAGCAGTTCTTC

J gene: TRBJ2-1
clone size: NA
D gene: TRBD1
V gene: TRBV4-3
CDR3 protein: CASSNRDRGYNEQFF
CDR3 DNA: TGCGCCAGCAGCAACCGGGACAGGGGATACAATGAGCAGTTCTTC

J gene: TRBJ2-2
clone size: once
D gene: TRBD2
V gene: TRBV9
CDR3 protein: CASSSPGEGVTGELFF
CDR3 DNA: TGTGCCAGCAGCTCCCCTGGGGAGGGCGTCACCGGGGAGCTGTTTTTT

J gene: TRBJ1-2
clone size: few
D gene: NA
V gene: TRBV29-1
CDR3 protein: CSVEGTAENYGYTF
CDR3 DNA: TGCAGCGTTGAAGGGACAGCCGAGAACTATGGCTACACCTTC

J gene: TRBJ1-2
clone size: NA
D gene: TRBD1
V gene: TRBV19
CDR3 protein: CASSPSLLGGESYYTF
CDR3 DNA: TGTGCCAGTAGTCCGAGTCTTTTAGGGGGCGAATCTTACTACACCTTC

J gene: TRBJ1-6
clone size: NA
D gene: NA
V gene: TRBV28
CDR3 protein: CASKDYNSPLHF
CDR3 DNA: TGTGCCAGCAAAGACTATAATTCACCCCTCCACTTT

J gene: TRBJ1-1
clone size: NA
D gene: TRBD1
V gene: TRBV27
CDR3 protein: CASSSFTGGLVGNTEAFF
CDR3 DNA: TGTGCCAGCAGTTCCTTCACAGGGGGTTTGGTGGGGAACACTGAAGCTTTCTTT

J gene: TRBJ1-4
clone size: NA
D gene: TRBD1
V gene: TRBV28
CDR3 protein: CASSLMTGNNEKLFF
CDR3 DNA: TGTGCCAGCAGTTTGATGACAGGGAATAATGAAAAACTGTTTTTT

J gene: TRBJ2-1
clone size: NA
D gene: NA
V gene: TRBV10-1
CDR3 protein: CASSESFPGVHFYNEQFF
CDR3 DNA: TGCGCCAGCAGTGAGTCTTTCCCAGGGGTCCACTTTTACAATGAGCAGTTCTTC

J gene: TRBJ2-1
clone size: NA
D gene: NA
V gene: TRBV27
CDR3 protein: CASSGNRFREQFF
CDR3 DNA: TGTGCCAGCAGTGGAAACAGGTTTCGGGAGCAGTTCTTC

J gene: TRBJ2-3
clone size: NA
D gene: NA
V gene: TRBV28
CDR3 protein: CASNPTEGPDTQYF
CDR3 DNA: TGTGCCAGCAACCCTACGGAGGGCCCAGATACGCAGTATTTT

J gene: TRBJ1-5
clone size: NA
D gene: NA
V gene: TRBV5-6
CDR3 protein: CASSLWRGRQPQHF
CDR3 DNA: TGTGCCAGCAGCTTGTGGCGGGGCCGGCAGCCCCAGCATTTT

J gene: TRBJ1-5
clone size: NA
D gene: TRBD1
V gene: TRBV2
CDR3 protein: CASQPAGGGQPQHF
CDR3 DNA: TGTGCCAGCCAGCCCGCAGGGGGCGGTCAGCCCCAGCATTTT

J gene: TRBJ2-7
clone size: many
D gene: NA
V gene: TRBV30
CDR3 protein: CAWSVLREQYF
CDR3 DNA: TGTGCCTGGAGTGTACTCCGCGAGCAGTACTTC

J gene: TRBJ2-3
clone size: NA
D gene: NA
V gene: TRBV7-8
CDR3 protein: CASSPSRGPYTQYF
CDR3 DNA: TGTGCCAGCAGCCCCAGCCGGGGGCCCTATACGCAGTATTTT

J gene: TRBJ2-6
clone size: NA
D gene: NA
V gene: TRBV13
CDR3 protein: CASSLFSTGSGANVLTF
CDR3 DNA: TGTGCCAGCAGCTTATTCTCCACAGGGTCTGGGGCCAACGTCCTGACTTTC

J gene: TRBJ2-2
clone size: NA
D gene: TRBD2
V gene: TRBV13
CDR3 protein: CATRPGLAGVNGELFF
CDR3 DNA: TGTGCCACTCGCCCTGGACTAGCGGGGGTGAACGGGGAGCTGTTTTTT

J gene: TRBJ1-5
clone size: NA
D gene: NA
V gene: TRBV19
CDR3 protein: CASAGWTVSNQPQHF
CDR3 DNA: TGTGCCTCCGCCGGATGGACAGTAAGCAATCAGCCCCAGCATTTT

J gene: TRBJ2-2
clone size: NA
D gene: TRBD1
V gene: TRBV4-3
CDR3 protein: CASRPGTGQTGELFF
CDR3 DNA: TGCGCCAGCCGACCTGGGACAGGGCAAACCGGGGAGCTGTTTTTT

J gene: TRBJ2-7
clone size: NA
D gene: TRBD1
V gene: TRBV27
CDR3 protein: CASRTGGNEQYF
CDR3 DNA: TGTGCCAGCAGGACAGGGGGCAACGAGCAGTACTTC

J gene: TRBJ2-3
clone size: NA
D gene: NA
V gene: TRBV11-2
CDR3 protein: CASSLVAGRGNTQGTQYF
CDR3 DNA: TGTGCCAGCAGCTTAGTTGCGGGGAGGGGGAACACACAGGGTACGCAGTATTTT

J gene: TRBJ2-7
clone size: few
D gene: TRBD1
V gene: TRBV5-1
CDR3 protein: CASSSNMGQGAYEQYF
CDR3 DNA: TGCGCCAGCAGTTCGAACATGGGACAGGGGGCTTACGAGCAGTACTTC